This entry concerns a single T cell receptor (beta chain). This entry belongs to a study of neoadjuvant anti-PD-1 for oral cavity cancer. Study overall: Patients without progression got a fourth dose around day 43.

Stage II-IVA oral cavity squamous cell carcinoma was new and untreated by systemic or radiation therapy. The repertoire was sequenced with immunoSEQ multiplex PCR; TCRdb's copy has only in-frame clones and lacks some. The sample contains approximately 13,000 clones, 66% of which appear only once. The CDR3 sequence is 13 residues long. The V end was cut by 4 bases, the J end by 2 bases, with 9 bases between. The germline V gene encodes CDR1 MNHNY and CDR2 SVGAGI (reference sequence). This chain uses TRBV6-6 with TRBJ2-7; no reliable D call. This receptor was identified in a person aged 35-79 years with oral cavity squamous cell carcinoma. The input for sequencing was PBMCs, taken before nivolumab (anti-PD-1) treatment. CDR3 loop: CASSFSGAYEQYF. CDR3 DNA sequence: TGTGCCAGCAGTTTCTCTGGGGCCTACGAGCAGTACTTC.